What follows are 15 T cell receptor beta chains derived from one specimen sequenced in a study of blood T cell repertoires in COVID-19 (dated by TCRdb to between 2020 and 2021). Library prep was done by the immunoSEQ multiplex PCR assay. TCRdb obtained this table from immuneACCESS and retained in-frame rearrangements with V and J assigned. These tables miss some clones; where compared with another copy, unresolved V genes account for less than half of the shortfall, and the remainder is unexplained. The sample table lists roughly 290,000 clones, approximately 84% of them with a count of one. The ten biggest clones cover about 2.2% of the sample. The sample was peripheral blood. The receptors derive from a woman aged 25 to 39 who had recovered from COVID-19.

The chain recombines TRBV7-2 with TRBJ1-4; D gene unclear. The CDR3 consists of 15 residues. Germline V gene lookup returns CDR1 SGHTA and CDR2 FQGNSA. V lost 6 bases to trimming and J lost 6 bases, with 17 bases between them. DNA of the CDR3: TGTGCCAGCAGACCCTCCCCGCTACGTTATGAAAAACTGTTTTTT. Translating it yields CASRPSPLRYEKLFF.

The V and J genes are TRBV6-6 and TRBJ1-4; possibly TRBD1 for D (5 bases). Trimming removed 5 bases at V and 0 bases at J, with 13 bases between. Germline V gives CDR1 MNHNY, CDR2 SVGAGI (reference sequence). The CDR3 is made up of 16 amino acids. The DNA for the CDR3 is TGTGCCAGCAGTCGAAGACAGCGAGCAACTAATGAAAAACTGTTTTTT. As protein: CASSRRQRATNEKLFF.

This chain links TRBV5-1 with TRBJ2-1; the match to TRBD1 covers 8 bases. The V gene's germline CDR1 is SGHRS and CDR2 YFSETQ. V trimming: 0 bases; J trimming: 7 bases; junction bases outside the gene matches: 6. The CDR3 has 15 amino acids. CDR3 region: CASSLATGVGNEQFF. CDR3 nucleotides: TGCGCCAGCAGCTTGGCGACAGGGGTTGGGAATGAGCAGTTCTTC.

The chain couples TRBV28 to TRBJ2-7; TRBD2 might be the D (5 bases). There are 15 residues in the CDR3. Trimming left V 5 bases short and J 7 bases short, with 21 bases between. Germline values: CDR1 MDHEN, CDR2 SYDVKM. CDR3 DNA: TGTGCCAGCAGTCTAACTAGTGGCCCGCCGGCTGAGCAGTACTTC. Protein sequence: CASSLTSGPPAEQYF.

In its sample, this clone was seen once. The genes are TRBV18 and TRBJ2-7, with D tentatively TRBD1 (6 bases). Trimming cost V 6 bases and J 1 base, with 13 bases left between them. The CDR3 runs to 14 residues. Per the germline V gene, CDR1 is KGHSH and CDR2 is LQKENI. The CDR3 loop reads CASSQDRTSYEQYF. In nucleotides, the CDR3 is TGTGCCAGCTCTCAAGACAGGACGTCCTACGAGCAGTACTTC.

CDR3 region: CASSQEGTNQETQYF. DNA for the CDR3: TGTGCCAGCAGCCAAGAGGGGACAAACCAAGAGACCCAGTACTTC. The rearrangement links TRBV3-1 (or the pseudogene TRBV3-2) to TRBJ2-5, with a weak D call TRBD1 (6 bases). Trimming removed 0 bases at V and 0 bases at J, with 8 bases between. This CDR3 has 15 amino acids. Germline V gene sequence: CDR1 LGHDT, CDR2 YNNKEL (reference sequence).

The genes are TRBV7-2 and TRBJ2-1; D might be TRBD2 (5 bases). Trimming pared 5 bases from V and 6 bases from J, leaving 8 bases between. The V gene's germline CDR1 is SGHTA and CDR2 FQGNSA. The CDR3 loop spans 12 amino acids. CDR3 sequence (DNA): TGTGCCAGCAGCCAAGGACTCAATGAGCAGTTCTTC. Encoded protein: CASSQGLNEQFF. Drawing the rest from reference TRBV7-2 and TRBJ2-1, the complete variable domain is GAGVSQSPSNKVTEKGKDVELRCDPISGHTALYWYRQSLGQGLEFLIYFQGNSAPDKSGLPSDRFSAERTGGSVSTLTIQRTQQEDSAVYLCASSQGLNEQFFGPGTRLTVL.

The chain links TRBV2 to TRBJ2-1, with a possible D match to TRBD2 (7 bases). Trimming took off 6 bases at V and 7 bases at J, with 22 bases between the two ends. This CDR3 has 16 amino acids. CDR1 and CDR2 from the germline V gene are SNHLY and FYNNEI. The CDR3 loop reads CASSQLRGAAMNEQFF. The CDR3 bases are TGTGCCAGCAGCCAACTTCGGGGGGCAGCAATGAATGAGCAGTTCTTC. Combining the CDR3 with reference TRBV2 and TRBJ2-1 gives the whole variable domain EPEVTQTPSHQVTQMGQEVILRCVPISNHLYFYWYRQILGQKVEFLVSFYNNEISEKSEIFDDQFSVERPDGSNFTLKIRSTKLEDSAMYFCASSQLRGAAMNEQFFGPGTRLTVL.

The J gene is TRBJ2-1, the V gene TRBV4-3, with 10 bases fitting TRBD2. Germline trimming cut 0 bases from V and 8 bases from J; bases unmatched to any gene: 10. CDR1 LGHNA and CDR2 YSLEER come from the germline V gene. This CDR3 has 17 residues. The CDR3 reads CASSQDQGASGRYEQFF. The CDR3 DNA reads as TGCGCCAGCAGCCAAGATCAGGGAGCTAGCGGGAGATATGAGCAGTTCTTC.

The chain recombines TRBV11-2 with TRBJ2-1; a weak D match, TRBD1 (7 bases). Germline CDR1 SGHAT, CDR2 FQNNGV. V was shortened by 0 bases and J by 7 bases, with 16 bases between the two germline ends. This CDR3 region has 16 residues. The CDR3 here is CASSLEGRQGGNEQFF. The CDR3 DNA follows: TGTGCCAGCAGCTTAGAAGGGCGCCAGGGGGGTAATGAGCAGTTCTTC.

This clone came up once. This rearrangement joins TRBV4-3 to TRBJ2-3, with 8 bases matching TRBD2. Trimming took 1 base from V and 3 from J; bases not matched to a gene: 15. The CDR3 extends over 19 amino acids. Germline values: CDR1 LGHNA, CDR2 YSLEER. The CDR3 sequence: CASSQGTALSGSKTDTQYF. CDR3 DNA sequence: TGCGCCAGCAGCCAAGGGACAGCACTAAGCGGGAGTAAGACAGATACGCAGTATTTT.

The J gene is TRBJ2-3, the V gene TRBV7-2; 10 bases are a match to TRBD2. Germline loops: CDR1 SGHTA, CDR2 FQGNSA. The V segment lost 3 bases and the J segment 0 bases; nucleotides outside the gene matches: 12. This CDR3 contains 19 residues. CDR3 loop: CASSLAPLAGVTSTDTQYF. The CDR3 bases are TGTGCCAGCAGCTTGGCCCCCCTAGCGGGAGTAACTAGCACAGATACGCAGTATTTT. Filled out from reference TRBV7-2 and TRBJ2-3, the complete variable domain reads GAGVSQSPSNKVTEKGKDVELRCDPISGHTALYWYRQSLGQGLEFLIYFQGNSAPDKSGLPSDRFSAERTGGSVSTLTIQRTQQEDSAVYLCASSLAPLAGVTSTDTQYFGPGTRLTVL.

This chain joins TRBV9 and TRBJ1-2, with TRBD1 matching over 7 bases. The CDR3 contains 14 residues. V lost 3 bases, J lost 5 bases, and 7 bases stayed unmatched. The germline V gene encodes CDR1 SGDLS and CDR2 YYNGEE. The CDR3 DNA is TGTGCCAGCAGCGCTGAAGGGACAGCTTATGGCTACACCTTC. Translated: CASSAEGTAYGYTF.

The chain employs TRBV6-5 and TRBJ2-7; tentative D call: TRBD1 (6 bases). Trimming cost V 10 bases and J 2 bases, with 15 bases left between them. This CDR3 has 13 amino acids. Germline V gives CDR1 MNHEY, CDR2 SVGAGI. CDR3 coding DNA: TGTGCCACCACGCGTGGGACAACCTACGAGCAGTACTTC. This encodes CATTRGTTYEQYF.

The chain combines TRBV25-1 with TRBJ2-7, with 10 bases fitting TRBD1. V shed 6 bases, J shed 2 bases, and the junction held 4 bases outside the gene matches. Germline assignment: CDR1 MGHDK and CDR2 SYGVNS. The CDR3 length is 14 residues. CDR3: CASSYGTGAYEQYF. The DNA of the CDR3 is TGTGCCAGCAGCTACGGGACAGGGGCCTACGAGCAGTACTTC.